This passage covers 32 T cell receptor beta chains from one sample sequenced in a study of OX40 agonist ivuxolimab in advanced cancers. Assay: immunoSEQ multiplex PCR; the TCRdb copy retains only in-frame clones and omits some. The sample consists of 96,000 or so clones, around 80% of them appearing once. The material was CD4+ or CD8+ T cells sorted from blood, obtained in a trial of the OX40 agonist ivuxolimab. The receptors come from an adult with an advanced solid tumor such as melanoma, head and neck, liver or kidney cancer.

This clone was counted ten times or more. The chain has TRBV10-1 and TRBJ2-7, with D unclear. This CDR3 has 11 amino acids. V gave up 5 bases and J gave up 0 bases, with 2 bases separating them. CDR1 is WNHNN, CDR2 SYGVQD, per germline (reference sequence). CDR3 DNA: TGCGCCAGCAGTTCCTCCTACGAGCAGTACTTC. Protein sequence: CASSSSYEQYF.

The chain uses TRBV11-2 and TRBJ2-3; D might be TRBD1 or TRBD2, each matching 6 bases. The V end lost 7 bases, the J end lost 1 base, and 9 bases lay between the germline ends. CDR3 length: 13 amino acids. The germline V gene encodes CDR1 SGHAT and CDR2 FQNNGV. CDR3 nucleotides: TGTGCCAGCATGGAGGGGGGCACAGATACGCAGTATTTT. Translated, it gives CASMEGGTDTQYF.

The rearrangement joins TRBV9 to TRBJ1-3, with a weak D call TRBD1 (5 bases). Germline loops: CDR1 SGDLS, CDR2 YYNGEE. The ends were cut back, 0 bases at V and 3 bases at J, with 7 bases in the middle. The CDR3 spans 14 residues. The CDR3 DNA is TGTGCCAGCAGCGTAGGGGACCTTGGAAACACCATATATTTT. Its protein product is CASSVGDLGNTIYF.

This clone was observed a single time. J is TRBJ2-4 and V is TRBV19; no clear D. Germline V CDR1 and CDR2: LNHDA, SQIVND (reference sequence). The CDR3 loop spans 14 amino acids. Trimming left V 4 bases short and J 0 bases short, with 7 bases between. The CDR3 loop reads CASSTRLAKNIQYF. CDR3 bases: TGTGCCAGTAGTACTAGACTAGCCAAAAACATTCAGTACTTC.

The chain carries TRBV5-5 and TRBJ1-5; TRBD1 might be the D (5 bases). This CDR3 spans 15 amino acids. Germline assignment: CDR1 SGHKS and CDR2 YYEKEE (reference sequence). Trimming left V 0 bases short and J 4 bases short, with 11 bases between. The CDR3 reads CASSLETAGNQPQHF. For the CDR3, the DNA is TGTGCCAGCAGCTTGGAGACAGCCGGAAATCAGCCCCAGCATTTT.

The chain recombines TRBV4-2 with TRBJ2-7, with 9 bases fitting TRBD2. Looked up from germline, CDR1 is LGHNA and CDR2 is YNFKEQ. The CDR3 totals 18 residues. The J segment lost 0 bases and the V segment lost 1 base, leaving 10 bases of the junction unmatched. CDR3 DNA sequence: TGTGCCAGCAGCCAAGGGGCCGGCCTTAGCGGGAGCTCCTACGAGCAGTACTTC. This encodes CASSQGAGLSGSSYEQYF.

This clone came up many times. This rearrangement joins TRBV30 to TRBJ1-2; TRBD1 might be the D (6 bases). The CDR3 has 13 residues. The germline gives CDR1 GTSNPN, CDR2 SVGIG (reference sequence). With 7 bases removed from V and 7 bases from J, the gap between germline ends came to 19 bases. The CDR3 DNA reads as TGTGCCTCAGGACGGGGGCCAAGTCGTGGCTACACCTTC. This codes for CASGRGPSRGYTF.

V and J are TRBV10-2 and TRBJ2-3; D is perhaps TRBD1 (5 bases). CDR3 size: 16 residues. CDR1 WSHSY and CDR2 SAAADI come from the germline V gene. V lost 5 bases, J lost 0 bases, and 15 bases lay in between. This chain's CDR3 is CASSIHTGSSTDTQYF. CDR3 DNA sequence: TGCGCCAGCAGTATCCACACAGGCTCTAGCACAGATACGCAGTATTTT.

This clone has a handful of counts. The chain combines TRBV4-1 with TRBJ2-3, with TRBD2 matching 7 bases. The V gene end was trimmed by 2 bases and the J gene end by 1 base; junction bases not matched to a gene: 3. Germline V gene sequence: CDR1 MGHRA, CDR2 YSYEKL. This CDR3 is built from 15 residues. CDR3 amino acids: CASSQSGLGTDTQYF. As DNA, the CDR3 is TGCGCCAGCAGCCAAAGCGGACTAGGCACAGATACGCAGTATTTT.

This rearrangement joins TRBV7-9 to TRBJ2-5; 12 nucleotides agree with TRBD2. This CDR3 comprises 18 residues. Germline loops: CDR1 SEHNR, CDR2 FQNEAQ (reference sequence). Trimming removed 5 bases from V and 2 bases from J; junction bases left unmatched: 12. CDR3 bases: TGTGCCAGCAGCCCTCAACTAGCGGGAGGAAAGGGGCAAGAGACCCAGTACTTC. This translates into CASSPQLAGGKGQETQYF.

This sequence joins TRBV9 and TRBJ2-1; a possible D gene is TRBD1 (6 bases). V was pared by 0 bases and J by 9 bases, with 19 bases between. This CDR3 has 16 amino acids. The V gene's germline CDR1 is SGDLS and CDR2 YYNGEE. The DNA for the CDR3 is TGTGCCAGCAGCGTAGGGACTGTGGCAGGGGCGAGTGAGCAGTTCTTC. This codes for CASSVGTVAGASEQFF. Variable domain in full (rest from reference TRBV9 and TRBJ2-1): DSGVTQTPKHLITATGQRVTLRCSPRSGDLSVYWYQQSLDQGLQFLIQYYNGEERAKGNILERFSAQQFPDLHSELNLSSLELGDSALYFCASSVGTVAGASEQFFGPGTRLTVL.

The gene calls are TRBV7-6 and TRBJ1-6; possibly TRBD1 for D (6 bases). Germline assignment: CDR1 SGHVS and CDR2 FNYEAQ. Deletions cut 4 bases from V and 7 bases from J, with 14 bases between. This CDR3 comprises 15 residues. CDR3 sequence: CASSYEGRGNSPLHF. The CDR3 DNA sequence: TGTGCCAGCAGCTATGAGGGAAGGGGGAATTCACCCCTCCACTTT.

The chain is built from TRBV5-8 and TRBJ1-2; 7 nucleotides match TRBD1. V lost 0 bases, J lost 0 bases, and 11 bases stayed unmatched. The CDR3 is made up of 18 amino acids. Germline V CDR1 and CDR2: SGHTS, YDEGEE. CDR3 residues: CASSLGAIAGTANYGYTF. CDR3 DNA: TGTGCCAGCAGCTTGGGGGCTATTGCCGGGACAGCTAACTATGGCTACACCTTC.

The chain employs TRBV7-2 and TRBJ2-4, with TRBD2 matching over 7 bases. J lost 8 bases, V lost 4 bases, and 8 bases had no gene match. CDR3 length: 14 amino acids. The germline V gene has CDR1 SGHTA and CDR2 FQGNSA. The CDR3 here is CASSSGGVIDIQYF. CDR3 DNA: TGTGCCAGCAGCTCGGGAGGCGTTATAGACATTCAGTACTTC. The complete variable domain, with remaining parts taken from reference TRBV7-2 and TRBJ2-4, reads GAGVSQSPSNKVTEKGKDVELRCDPISGHTALYWYRQSLGQGLEFLIYFQGNSAPDKSGLPSDRFSAERTGGSVSTLTIQRTQQEDSAVYLCASSSGGVIDIQYFGAGTRLSVL.

The chain employs TRBV5-1 and TRBJ2-7, with 11 bases identical to TRBD1. This CDR3 spans 16 amino acids. Trimming removed 0 bases from V and 3 bases from J; junction bases left unmatched: 5. Germline assignment: CDR1 SGHRS and CDR2 YFSETQ. As DNA, the CDR3 is TGCGCCAGCAGCTTGGGTAGGGACAGGGGGTACTACGAGCAGTACTTC. Translated: CASSLGRDRGYYEQYF.

The V gene is TRBV7-2, the J gene TRBJ2-7; D may be TRBD1 (5 bases). The CDR3 covers 16 residues. Looked up from germline, CDR1 is SGHTA and CDR2 is FQGNSA. V gave up 5 bases and J gave up 0 bases, with 17 bases separating them. The chain's CDR3 is CASSLGAQAASYEQYF. CDR3 bases: TGTGCCAGCAGCCTAGGGGCGCAAGCAGCCTCCTACGAGCAGTACTTC.

The chain carries TRBV6-1 and TRBJ2-1; the match to TRBD1 covers 9 bases. The CDR3 covers 16 residues. The V segment lost 2 bases and the J segment 6 bases; nucleotides outside the gene matches: 8. Germline CDR1 and CDR2: MNHNS and SASEGT. CDR3 DNA: TGTGCCAGCAGTGAATTTGGGACAGGGAGCAGCAATGAGCAGTTCTTC. Residues: CASSEFGTGSSNEQFF.

The chain joins TRBV5-1 to TRBJ2-2; maybe TRBD1 (6 bases). Germline values: CDR1 SGHRS, CDR2 YFSETQ. CDR3 length: 13 residues. V shed 0 bases and J shed 6 bases, with 6 bases lying between them. The CDR3 here is CASSLDRAGELFF. The DNA of the CDR3 is TGCGCCAGCAGCTTGGACAGGGCCGGGGAGCTGTTTTTT.

The chain is built from TRBV2 and TRBJ2-7; D tentatively fits TRBD1 or TRBD2 (5 bases each). Per the germline V gene, CDR1 is SNHLY and CDR2 is FYNNEI. V was shortened by 6 bases and J by 6 bases, with 12 bases between the two germline ends. This CDR3 has 12 residues. CDR3 nucleotides: TGTGCCAGCAGCGGAAGTGGGGGCGAGCAGTACTTC. Protein sequence: CASSGSGGEQYF.

The table lists this clone with a few counts. This sequence joins TRBV6-6 and TRBJ1-6; D might be TRBD1 (5 bases). V shed 4 bases and J shed 12 bases, with 19 bases lying between them. The CDR3 spans 15 residues. The germline V gene has CDR1 MNHNY and CDR2 SVGAGI (reference sequence). The CDR3 nucleotides are TGTGCCAGCAGTTTGGCCGGGACGCCGAGCTTACCCCTCCACTTT. Amino acids: CASSLAGTPSLPLHF.

The CDR3 bases are TGTGCCAGCAGCTTGGGGTTGGACATCGGCAGGGTGAACACTGAAGCTTTCTTT. It translates to CASSLGLDIGRVNTEAFF. The chain carries TRBV7-2 and TRBJ1-1, with D perhaps matching TRBD1 (5 bases). With 3 bases removed from V and 0 bases from J, the gap between germline ends came to 20 bases. Germline V gene lookup returns CDR1 SGHTA and CDR2 FQGNSA. This CDR3 has 18 residues. The variable domain in full, completed from reference TRBV7-2 and TRBJ1-1, reads GAGVSQSPSNKVTEKGKDVELRCDPISGHTALYWYRQSLGQGLEFLIYFQGNSAPDKSGLPSDRFSAERTGGSVSTLTIQRTQQEDSAVYLCASSLGLDIGRVNTEAFFGQGTRLTVV.

The chain is built from TRBV27 and TRBJ2-5; 9 bases match TRBD1. This CDR3 has 15 amino acids. CDR1 is MNHEY, CDR2 SMNVEV, per germline (reference sequence). The junction had 8 bases not matched to a gene; V was cut back by 5 bases and J by 4 bases. For the CDR3, the DNA is TGTGCCAGCAGTCCCGGGACAGGGATGGGAGAGACCCAGTACTTC. Protein product: CASSPGTGMGETQYF.

The chain joins TRBV5-1 to TRBJ1-3, with 7 nucleotides matching TRBD1. Per germline, CDR1 SGHRS and CDR2 YFSETQ. Trimming at V came to 2 bases and at J to 0 bases, leaving 5 bases not matched to a gene. The length of the CDR3 is 16 residues. CDR3 sequence: CASSLWTGHSGNTIYF. The DNA of the CDR3 is TGCGCCAGCAGCTTATGGACAGGTCACTCTGGAAACACCATATATTTT.

The chain employs TRBV2 and TRBJ2-7; 9 bases map to TRBD1. V dropped 6 bases and J dropped 2; count of bases not matched to a gene: 5. This CDR3 is 14 amino acids long. The germline V gene has CDR1 SNHLY and CDR2 FYNNEI. The CDR3 DNA reads TGTGCCAGCAGGCGGACAGGGGTACCCTACGAGCAGTACTTC. Translating it yields CASRRTGVPYEQYF.

This rearrangement joins TRBV27 to TRBJ1-1; 9 bases line up with TRBD1. Germline V lookup: CDR1 MNHEY, CDR2 SMNVEV (reference sequence). V gave up 2 bases and J gave up 1 base; unmatched junction bases: 11. This CDR3 is built from 18 residues. The chain's CDR3 is CASSLIVGTGRSNTEAFF. CDR3 DNA sequence: TGTGCCAGCAGTTTAATCGTGGGGACAGGGAGGTCGAACACTGAAGCTTTCTTT.

This clone appeared a single time. V usage is TRBV15 and J usage is TRBJ1-1; no reliable D call. Trimming left V 5 bases short and J 3 bases short, with 13 bases between. The germline V gene has CDR1 LNHNV and CDR2 YYDKDF (reference sequence). The CDR3 runs 14 residues. The CDR3 spells CATSFRLSHTEAFF. The DNA of the CDR3 is TGTGCCACCAGCTTTCGACTTTCCCACACTGAAGCTTTCTTT.

This clone was detected only a few times. The J gene is TRBJ2-7, the V gene TRBV2; 9 bases line up with TRBD2. The CDR3 extends over 16 amino acids. V lost 2 bases to trimming and J lost 1 base; unmatched junction nucleotides: 6. Germline lookup yields CDR1 SNHLY and CDR2 FYNNEI. CDR3 in DNA: TGTGCCAGCAGTGAATGGGCTAGCGGGAATTCCTACGAGCAGTACTTC. This gives the protein CASSEWASGNSYEQYF.

The chain's CDR3 is CASSPGQGARNTEAFF. DNA of the CDR3: TGCGCCAGCAGCCCGGGACAGGGGGCCCGGAACACTGAAGCTTTCTTT. The chain has TRBV4-3 and TRBJ1-1; 12 bases align to TRBD1. The CDR3 has 16 amino acids. The germline gives CDR1 LGHNA, CDR2 YSLEER. V was pared by 4 bases and J by 1 base, with 4 bases of the junction left unmatched.

This chain uses TRBV5-1 with TRBJ2-3; 10 positions agree with TRBD2. Trimming removed 0 bases from V and 4 bases from J; junction bases left unmatched: 2. The CDR3 is 15 amino acids. Looked up from germline, CDR1 is SGHRS and CDR2 is YFSETQ. DNA for the CDR3: TGCGCCAGCAGCTTGGAGCTAGCGGGAGCAGATACGCAGTATTTT. Translation: CASSLELAGADTQYF.

J is TRBJ2-7 and V is TRBV7-7, with D unresolved. V shed 5 bases and J shed 6 bases, with 14 bases lying between them. The CDR3 sequence is 13 residues long. Per germline, CDR1 SSHAT and CDR2 FNYEAQ (reference sequence). This CDR3 reads CASSPTLLAEQYF. The CDR3 nucleotides read TGTGCCAGCAGCCCAACCTTGCTCGCCGAGCAGTACTTC.

This chain uses TRBV2 with TRBJ2-7; D remains ambiguous. From germline, CDR1 is SNHLY and CDR2 FYNNEI. This CDR3 region has 14 residues. The V end was cut by 6 bases, the J end by 0 bases, with 12 bases between. This CDR3 reads CASRVGPYSYEQYF. The CDR3 nucleotides read TGTGCCAGCAGAGTTGGGCCTTACTCCTACGAGCAGTACTTC. The variable domain in full, completed from reference TRBV2 and TRBJ2-7, reads EPEVTQTPSHQVTQMGQEVILRCVPISNHLYFYWYRQILGQKVEFLVSFYNNEISEKSEIFDDQFSVERPDGSNFTLKIRSTKLEDSAMYFCASRVGPYSYEQYFGPGTRLTVT.

This clone is labeled as medium-sized (0.01 to 0.1%). The chain recombines TRBV5-1 with TRBJ1-2; 10 bases agree with TRBD1. CDR3 size: 17 residues. The junction had 9 bases not matched to a gene; V was cut back by 0 bases and J by 4 bases. Germline V gene lookup returns CDR1 SGHRS and CDR2 YFSETQ. The CDR3 DNA reads as TGCGCCAGCAGCTTGGATGCGACAGGGGGCAGAACCTATGGCTACACCTTC. Translating gives CASSLDATGGRTYGYTF.